The 21 T cell receptor beta chains in this list originate from one sample, sequenced in a study of cytomegalovirus exposure and HLA in healthy donors. Amplification used 60 Vbeta primers and 13 Jbeta primers. The table came from immunoSEQ multiplex PCR; TCRdb's copy has only in-frame clones and leaves some out. The sample contains about 170,000 clones, under 90% of which appear only once. The sequenced sample was PBMCs. The receptors were sampled from a male donor in good health and CMV-seronegative.

This clone has just a few counts. This chain links TRBV23-1 with TRBJ1-1; D might be TRBD1 (5 bases). TRBV23-1 is sorted into the ORF group, with uncertain function. Trimming cost V 6 bases and J 1 base, with 9 bases left between them. The CDR3 sequence is 13 residues long. The CDR3 sequence: CASRGTENTEAFF. CDR3 in DNA: TGCGCCAGCAGGGGGACTGAGAACACTGAAGCTTTCTTT.

This sequence joins TRBV11-3 and TRBJ2-1, with 9 bases identical to TRBD1. From germline, CDR1 is SGHNT and CDR2 YENEEA. Trimming removed 5 bases from V and 6 bases from J; junction bases left unmatched: 8. This CDR3 contains 15 residues. DNA for the CDR3: TGTGCCAGCAGCCCCGGGACAGGGACGTTCAATGAGCAGTTCTTC. Protein product: CASSPGTGTFNEQFF.

This chain joins TRBV18 and TRBJ2-7, with 9 bases that match TRBD1. The CDR3 extends over 15 amino acids. After removal of 3 bases from V and 6 bases from J, the junction contained 9 bases not matched to a gene. CDR1 and CDR2 (germline): KGHSH, LQKENI. DNA for the CDR3: TGTGCCAGCTCACCCTCGGCACAGGGGGCCCTCGAGCAGTACTTC. This sequence encodes CASSPSAQGALEQYF.

The chain joins TRBV18 to TRBJ2-7; D may be TRBD1 (6 bases). The CDR3 has 15 amino acids. The V end was cut by 3 bases, the J end by 3 bases, with 15 bases between. Germline V gene data show CDR1 as KGHSH and CDR2 as LQKENI. The CDR3 DNA sequence: TGTGCCAGCTCACCGGAGGCTGGGGGCTACTACGAGCAGTACTTC. Translation: CASSPEAGGYYEQYF.

This clone has only a few counts. The chain has TRBV7-3 and TRBJ2-5; D ambiguous. The CDR3 covers 13 residues. CDR1 SGHTA and CDR2 FQGTGA come from the germline V gene. V was clipped by 2 bases and J by 5 bases, with 9 bases between them. The CDR3 region has the DNA TGTGCCAGCAGCTTAGGAGCGTTGGAGACCCAGTACTTC. Residues: CASSLGALETQYF.

To note about this clone: An end of the junction does not agree with germline; a read error may underlie this. The rearrangement uses TRBV6-1 and TRBJ2-6; D is unresolved. Per germline, CDR1 MNHNS and CDR2 SASEGT. This CDR3 contains 16 residues. In nucleotides, the CDR3 is TGTGCCAGCAGCGAAGGACGGAGCTCTGGGGCCAACGTCCTGACTTTC. Translated, it gives CASSEGRSSGANVLTF.

This sequence joins TRBV6-1 and TRBJ1-2; D ambiguous. The V end lost 2 bases, the J end lost 2 bases, and 6 bases lay between the germline ends. This CDR3 is built from 13 residues. Germline V gene sequence: CDR1 MNHNS, CDR2 SASEGT. This CDR3 reads CASSEIENYGYTF. The CDR3 DNA sequence: TGTGCCAGCAGTGAAATTGAGAACTATGGCTACACCTTC.

The chain uses TRBV6-6 and TRBJ1-1, with D maybe TRBD1 (6 bases). The CDR3 has 16 amino acids. V lost 6 bases, J lost 0 bases, and 17 bases lay in between. Germline-derived CDR1 and CDR2 are MNHNY and SVGAGI (reference sequence). CDR3 nucleotides: TGTGCCAGCAGGATTGGCGGGGGCGCGATGAACACTGAAGCTTTCTTT. Protein: CASRIGGGAMNTEAFF.

This clone appeared once. This sequence joins TRBV29-1 and TRBJ2-7; 7 bases are a match to TRBD2. Germline V gene data show CDR1 as SQVTM and CDR2 as ANQGSEA. With V trimmed by 4 bases and J by 5 bases, 8 bases remained unmatched. The length of the CDR3 is 13 residues. CDR3 coding DNA: TGCAGCGTTGGGGAGGGCCTGCGCGACGAGCAGTACTTC. This encodes CSVGEGLRDEQYF.

The chain joins TRBV2 to TRBJ1-1, with TRBD1 identical over 7 bases. CDR1 is SNHLY, CDR2 FYNNEI, per germline. V was clipped by 6 bases and J by 2 bases; unmatched bases: 6. This CDR3 has 14 amino acids. The CDR3 DNA reads as TGTGCCAGCAGGGGAGACAGGGCTAACACTGAAGCTTTCTTT. The encoded protein is CASRGDRANTEAFF. Full variable domain (rest looked up from reference TRBV2 and TRBJ1-1): EPEVTQTPSHQVTQMGQEVILRCVPISNHLYFYWYRQILGQKVEFLVSFYNNEISEKSEIFDDQFSVERPDGSNFTLKIRSTKLEDSAMYFCASRGDRANTEAFFGQGTRLTVV.

This chain links TRBV29-1 with TRBJ1-2; 8 bases map to TRBD1. This CDR3 contains 11 residues. V trimming: 7 bases; J trimming: 8 bases; junction bases outside the gene matches: 6. Looked up from germline, CDR1 is SQVTM and CDR2 is ANQGSEA. The CDR3 nucleotides read TGCAGCGCTGGAAGACAGGGGGGCTACACCTTC. Amino acid sequence: CSAGRQGGYTF. The whole variable domain, remainder taken from reference TRBV29-1 and TRBJ1-2, is SAVISQKPSRDICQRGTSLTIQCQVDSQVTMMFWYRQQPGQSLTLIATANQGSEATYESGFVIDKFPISRPNLTFSTLTVSNMSPEDSSIYLCSAGRQGGYTFGSGTRLTVV.

The CDR3 nucleotides are TGTGCCAGCAGCACCGGGACAGGGTACACCGGGGAGCTGTTTTTT. It translates to CASSTGTGYTGELFF. The genes are TRBV7-3 and TRBJ2-2, with 9 nucleotides matching TRBD1. Per germline, CDR1 SGHTA and CDR2 FQGTGA. V was pared by 5 bases and J by 3 bases, with 4 bases of the junction left unmatched. This CDR3 has 15 amino acids.

The chain is built from TRBV10-3 and TRBJ2-7, with 8 bases lining up with TRBD1. Germline lookup yields CDR1 ENHRY and CDR2 SYGVKD. Germline trimming cut 6 bases from V and 4 bases from J; bases unmatched to any gene: 8. This CDR3 has 14 residues. The CDR3 nucleotides are TGTGCCATCAGAGACGGACAGGGTGGGTACGAGCAGTACTTC. Its protein is CAIRDGQGGYEQYF.

The rearrangement links TRBV18 to TRBJ2-2; TRBD1 agrees at 7 bases. This CDR3 has 16 amino acids. Germline V lookup: CDR1 KGHSH, CDR2 LQKENI. V lost 4 bases and J lost 0; bases outside the gene matches: 5. The CDR3 DNA reads TGTGCCAGCTCACTACGGGACAGTACGAACACCGGGGAGCTGTTTTTT. Translation gives CASSLRDSTNTGELFF.

This clone has more than one count but fewer than ten. The rearrangement uses TRBV9 and TRBJ2-2; 8 bases map to TRBD1. Germline CDR1 and CDR2: SGDLS and YYNGEE. J was trimmed by 4 bases and V by 4 bases; bases with no gene match: 6. The CDR3 has 15 residues. The CDR3 here is CASSIRTGGTGELFF. CDR3 nucleotides: TGTGCCAGCAGCATACGAACAGGGGGCACCGGGGAGCTGTTTTTT.

The V call is TRBV7-9, the J call TRBJ2-7, with TRBD1 matching 10 bases. Per germline, CDR1 SEHNR and CDR2 FQNEAQ (reference sequence). CDR3 size: 16 residues. V lost 5 bases to trimming and J lost 0 bases; unmatched junction nucleotides: 7. In DNA form, the CDR3 reads TGTGCCAGCAGCGGGACAGGGGTATCAGGCTCCTACGAGCAGTACTTC. This encodes CASSGTGVSGSYEQYF.

The rearrangement uses TRBV27 and TRBJ2-3, with 8 bases matching TRBD2. The CDR3 runs 15 residues. Per germline, CDR1 MNHEY and CDR2 SMNVEV (reference sequence). Trimming at V came to 7 bases and at J to 1 base, leaving 7 bases not matched to a gene. The CDR3 spells CASTWRAGGTDTQYF. In DNA form, the CDR3 reads TGTGCCAGCACTTGGAGAGCGGGAGGCACAGATACGCAGTATTTT.

This chain links TRBV9 with TRBJ2-1; 11 bases line up with TRBD2. V shed 0 bases, J shed 9 bases, and the junction held 5 bases outside the gene matches. This CDR3 is built from 15 residues. The germline V gene encodes CDR1 SGDLS and CDR2 YYNGEE. The CDR3 region has the DNA TGTGCCAGCAGCGTAGAACTAGCGGGGGATAGTGAGCAGTTCTTC. Encoded protein: CASSVELAGDSEQFF.

The genes are TRBV7-2 and TRBJ1-5; weak D call: TRBD1 (5 bases). Germline CDR1 is SGHTA and CDR2 is FQGNSA. The V and J ends lost 4 bases and 1 base respectively, with 11 bases between them. This CDR3 has 15 residues. As DNA, the CDR3 is TGTGCCAGCAGCTCTAACACAGGAAGCAATCAGCCCCAGCATTTT. This gives the protein CASSSNTGSNQPQHF.

The chain uses TRBV6-5 and TRBJ2-2, with TRBD1 matching over 9 bases. V lost 6 bases to trimming and J lost 4 bases; unmatched junction nucleotides: 6. Germline V gene data show CDR1 as MNHEY and CDR2 as SVGAGI. CDR3 size: 15 residues. Written as DNA, the CDR3 is TGTGCCAGCAGACGGACAGGGGTGGCCACCGGGGAGCTGTTTTTT. This encodes CASRRTGVATGELFF.

The chain joins TRBV2 to TRBJ1-2, with unresolved D. Trimming took 8 bases from V and 5 from J, leaving 12 bases between them. In germline, CDR1 is SNHLY, CDR2 FYNNEI. This CDR3 spans 12 amino acids. CDR3 nucleotides: TGTGCCAGCCTAGGCAGCCGTTATGGCTACACCTTC. It is translated as CASLGSRYGYTF.